These 17 T cell receptor beta chains were all obtained from the same sample, sequenced in a study of T cell changes during pregnancy in multiple sclerosis. The data were produced by immunoSEQ multiplex PCR, yet TCRdb's version contains in-frame clones alone and is incomplete. This table holds 100,000 or so clones, roughly 92% found once. Here the sequenced sample was peripheral blood, taken in the second trimester of pregnancy. Receptors were obtained from a female donor with multiple sclerosis, enrolled in a pregnancy study.

V gene TRBV29-1 combines with J gene TRBJ1-1; tentatively, D is TRBD1 (6 bases). Germline V lookup: CDR1 SQVTM, CDR2 ANQGSEA. The V end was cut by 5 bases, the J end by 0 bases, with 10 bases between. The length of the CDR3 is 13 residues. CDR3 sequence: CSVNRVLNTEAFF. CDR3 DNA: TGCAGCGTTAACAGGGTCCTGAACACTGAAGCTTTCTTT.

The chain links TRBV5-1 to TRBJ2-5; weak D call: TRBD2 (6 bases). Per the germline V gene, CDR1 is SGHRS and CDR2 is YFSETQ. CDR3 length equals 13 residues. V lost 1 base and J lost 4, with 8 bases in between. DNA for the CDR3: TGCGCCAGCAGCTTGTGGGGAGGAGAGACCCAGTACTTC. This codes for CASSLWGGETQYF.

The chain links TRBV5-4 to TRBJ1-6; a possible D gene is TRBD1 (6 bases). This CDR3 is built from 15 residues. CDR1 and CDR2 from the germline V gene are SGHNT and YYREEE (reference sequence). Trimming cost V 2 bases and J 7 bases, with 13 bases left between them. The CDR3, as DNA: TGTGCCAGCAGCTTCGAGAGGGGGATGAATTCACCCCTCCACTTT. Residues: CASSFERGMNSPLHF.

V usage is TRBV30 and J usage is TRBJ2-1; TRBD2 agrees at 10 bases. There are 13 residues in the CDR3. With V trimmed by 4 bases and J by 6 bases, 3 bases remained unmatched. Germline values: CDR1 GTSNPN, CDR2 SVGIG (reference sequence). Here the CDR3 reads CAWKLAGSNEQFF. The CDR3 DNA is TGTGCCTGGAAACTAGCGGGGAGCAATGAGCAGTTCTTC.

The J gene is TRBJ1-2, the V gene TRBV9; maybe TRBD1 (5 bases). V was cut by 0 bases and J by 4 bases, with 7 bases left in between. The CDR3 sequence is 13 residues long. Germline CDR1 and CDR2: SGDLS and YYNGEE. The CDR3 protein is CASSVGQGYGYTF. In nucleotides, the CDR3 is TGTGCCAGCAGCGTAGGTCAGGGCTATGGCTACACCTTC.

This rearrangement joins TRBV5-1 to TRBJ1-3, with TRBD1 as a possible D gene (5 bases). Germline-derived CDR1 and CDR2 are SGHRS and YFSETQ. V was clipped by 2 bases and J by 4 bases, with 13 bases between them. This CDR3 spans 15 amino acids. CDR3 sequence: CASSLSGTAGNTIYF. CDR3 nucleotides: TGCGCCAGCAGCTTATCCGGGACTGCCGGAAACACCATATATTTT.

CDR3 protein: CAISARSGQNMNTEAFF. The CDR3 DNA follows: TGTGCCATCAGTGCTAGGTCTGGACAGAACATGAACACTGAAGCTTTCTTT. The chain employs TRBV10-3 and TRBJ1-1; the D gene is possibly TRBD1 (6 bases). CDR3 length: 17 residues. The V and J ends lost 4 bases and 0 bases respectively, with 18 bases between them. The germline CDR1 and CDR2 sequences are ENHRY and SYGVKD.

The gene calls are TRBV9 and TRBJ2-1, with 8 bases matching TRBD2. Germline V lookup: CDR1 SGDLS, CDR2 YYNGEE. V trimming: 3 bases; J trimming: 0 bases; junction bases outside the gene matches: 2. The CDR3 contains 15 residues. DNA for the CDR3: TGTGCCAGCAGCGCCCGGGAGGGCTCCTACAATGAGCAGTTCTTC. Its protein product is CASSAREGSYNEQFF.

The chain links TRBV13 to TRBJ2-7; 9 positions agree with TRBD2. The germline V gene encodes CDR1 PRHDT and CDR2 FYEKMQ (reference sequence). The CDR3 is 15 residues long. The J segment lost 4 bases and the V segment lost 7 bases, leaving 11 bases of the junction unmatched. The CDR3 coding sequence is TGTGCCAGCAACCCCCGACTAGCGGACCAGTACGAGCAGTACTTC. Residues: CASNPRLADQYEQYF.

V and J are TRBV13 and TRBJ1-1; 7 bases align to TRBD1. The germline V gene has CDR1 PRHDT and CDR2 FYEKMQ (reference sequence). The ends lost 1 base at V and 4 bases at J; junction bases unmatched: 6. The CDR3 length is 15 residues. CDR3 residues: CASSLVRGLGTEAFF. The CDR3, as DNA: TGTGCCAGCAGCTTAGTTAGGGGGCTGGGCACTGAAGCTTTCTTT.

V usage is TRBV19 and J usage is TRBJ1-4; 11 nucleotides agree with TRBD1. V trimming: 6 bases; J trimming: 8 bases; junction bases outside the gene matches: 5. CDR3 length: 14 residues. Looked up from germline, CDR1 is LNHDA and CDR2 is SQIVND (reference sequence). This CDR3 reads CASSGTGGGEKLFF. The CDR3 DNA reads TGTGCCAGTAGCGGGACAGGGGGAGGGGAAAAACTGTTTTTT.

V usage is TRBV30 and J usage is TRBJ2-7; 7 bases agree with TRBD2. Germline-derived CDR1 and CDR2 are GTSNPN and SVGIG (reference sequence). Unmatched junction bases numbered 7, after V lost 3 bases and J lost 2 bases. The CDR3 covers 14 residues. CDR3 bases: TGTGCCTGGAGCTACCCCGGGAGGACCTACGAGCAGTACTTC. This encodes CAWSYPGRTYEQYF.

CDR3 region: CATSRKYRGEPQHF. CDR3 DNA: TGTGCCACCAGCAGAAAATACAGGGGAGAGCCCCAGCATTTT. V usage is TRBV15 and J usage is TRBJ1-5, with 7 positions matching TRBD1. The CDR3 covers 14 residues. V lost 2 bases, J lost 8 bases, and 6 bases stayed unmatched. The germline CDR1 and CDR2 sequences are LNHNV and YYDKDF (reference sequence).

The V gene is TRBV6-6, the J gene TRBJ2-7; 11 positions agree with TRBD1. Germline values: CDR1 MNHNY, CDR2 SVGAGI (reference sequence). The CDR3 sequence is 14 residues long. V was pared by 5 bases and J by 6 bases, with 6 bases of the junction left unmatched. In DNA, the CDR3 is TGTGCCAGCAGTCGGACAGGGGGCGCGGGCGAGCAGTACTTC. Its protein is CASSRTGGAGEQYF.

The chain recombines TRBV6-5 with TRBJ1-1, with D possibly matching TRBD1 (5 bases). V lost 10 bases to trimming and J lost 1 base, with 19 bases between them. This CDR3 has 15 amino acids. The germline V gene has CDR1 MNHEY and CDR2 SVGAGI. In DNA form, the CDR3 reads TGTGCCATCGAATTCCGCCCGGGGGGGAACACTGAAGCTTTCTTT. It translates to CAIEFRPGGNTEAFF.

V gene TRBV5-1 combines with J gene TRBJ1-3; D is uncertain. V lost 2 bases, J lost 0 bases, and 9 bases lay in between. CDR1 is SGHRS, CDR2 YFSETQ, per germline. The CDR3 is 15 residues long. CDR3 protein: CASSFGRSSGNTIYF. The CDR3, as DNA: TGCGCCAGCAGCTTCGGTCGTAGCTCTGGAAACACCATATATTTT. Full variable domain (missing parts from reference TRBV5-1 and TRBJ1-3): KAGVTQTPRYLIKTRGQQVTLSCSPISGHRSVSWYQQTPGQGLQFLFEYFSETQRNKGNFPGRFSGRQFSNSRSEMNVSTLELGDSALYLCASSFGRSSGNTIYFGEGSWLTVV.

This chain connects TRBV5-4 to TRBJ1-5; weak D call: TRBD1 (5 bases). CDR3 length equals 15 residues. Germline V gives CDR1 SGHNT, CDR2 YYREEE (reference sequence). The V end was cut by 0 bases, the J end by 0 bases, with 7 bases between. CDR3 DNA: TGTGCCAGCAGCTTGGATCAGGGTAGCAATCAGCCCCAGCATTTT. As protein: CASSLDQGSNQPQHF.